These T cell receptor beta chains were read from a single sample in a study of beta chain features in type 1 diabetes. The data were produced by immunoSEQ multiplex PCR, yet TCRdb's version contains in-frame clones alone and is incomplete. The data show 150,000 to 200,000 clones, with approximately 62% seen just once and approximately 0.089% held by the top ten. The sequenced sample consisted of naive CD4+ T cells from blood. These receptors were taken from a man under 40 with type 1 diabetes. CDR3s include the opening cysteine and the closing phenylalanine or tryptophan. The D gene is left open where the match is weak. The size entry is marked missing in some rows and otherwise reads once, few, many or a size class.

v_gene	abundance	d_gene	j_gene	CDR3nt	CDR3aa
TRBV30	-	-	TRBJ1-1	TGTGCCTGGGTCAGGTGGATATCTGCTGAAGCTTTCTTT	CAWVRWISAEAFF
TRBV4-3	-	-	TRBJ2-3	TGCGCCAGCAGCCATACAGGGTTCCCAGATACGCAGTATTTT	CASSHTGFPDTQYF
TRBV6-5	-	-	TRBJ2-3	TGTGCCAGCAGCCTGATGGGAGCAGATACGCAGTATTTT	CASSLMGADTQYF
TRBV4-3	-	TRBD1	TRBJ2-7	TGCGCCAGCAGCCAAGGGGGACAGGGGCACTACGAGCAGTACTTC	CASSQGGQGHYEQYF
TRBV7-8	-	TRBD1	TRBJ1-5	TGTGCCAGCAGCTCAGCGACAGGGGGCAATCAGCCCCAGCATTTT	CASSSATGGNQPQHF
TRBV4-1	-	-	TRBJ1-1	TGCGCCAGCAGCCGAGGAGAGGGAGTCGGCACTGAAGCTTTCTTT	CASSRGEGVGTEAFF
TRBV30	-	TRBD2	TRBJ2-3	TGTGCCATTGTACTAGCGGGGTCAGGAGATACGCAGTATTTT	CAIVLAGSGDTQYF
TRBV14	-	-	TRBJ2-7	TGTGCCAGCAGCAAACTCGGGACGGGGCCCTACGAGCAGTACTTC	CASSKLGTGPYEQYF
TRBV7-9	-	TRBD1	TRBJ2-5	TGTGCCAGCAGCTTAGCCGGGACAGTCCAAGAGACCCAGTACTTC	CASSLAGTVQETQYF
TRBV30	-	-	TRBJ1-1	TGTGCCTGGAGTGTAAGGAAGGGAGCTTTCTTT	CAWSVRKGAFF
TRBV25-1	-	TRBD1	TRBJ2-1	TGTGCCAGCAGTGAATTTGGACAGGGTCCTGAGCAGTTCTTC	CASSEFGQGPEQFF
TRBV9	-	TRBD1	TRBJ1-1	TGTGCCAGCAGCGTAGACAACATAAGGGGGCCCGGGGTGTACACTGAAGCTTTCTTT	CASSVDNIRGPGVYTEAFF
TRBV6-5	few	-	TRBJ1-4	TGTGCCAGCAGGATAGGACACAATAATGAAAAACTGTTTTTT	CASRIGHNNEKLFF
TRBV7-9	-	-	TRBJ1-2	TGTGCCAGCAGCTCTCTGGCGTCAATCTATGGCTACACCTTC	CASSSLASIYGYTF
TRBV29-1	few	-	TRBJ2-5	TGCAGCGTGTCCAAGACAGGCCAAGAGACCCAGTACTTC	CSVSKTGQETQYF
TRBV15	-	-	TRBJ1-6	TGTGCCACCAGCAGAGATCCGACAGTTAATTCACCCCTCCACTTT	CATSRDPTVNSPLHF
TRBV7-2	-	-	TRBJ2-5	TGTGCCAGCAGCTCCGGCTTTTCAGAGACCCAGTACTTC	CASSSGFSETQYF
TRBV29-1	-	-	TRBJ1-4	TGCAGCGTTAGGGCTGAAAAACTGTTTTTT	CSVRAEKLFF
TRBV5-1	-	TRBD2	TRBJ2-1	TGCGCCAGCAGCTTGGAACAAGCGGGGGGGTCAAATGAGCAGTTCTTC	CASSLEQAGGSNEQFF
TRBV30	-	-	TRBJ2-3	TGTGCCTGGAGTTCCTCCGGGGGCACGCAGTATTTT	CAWSSSGGTQYF